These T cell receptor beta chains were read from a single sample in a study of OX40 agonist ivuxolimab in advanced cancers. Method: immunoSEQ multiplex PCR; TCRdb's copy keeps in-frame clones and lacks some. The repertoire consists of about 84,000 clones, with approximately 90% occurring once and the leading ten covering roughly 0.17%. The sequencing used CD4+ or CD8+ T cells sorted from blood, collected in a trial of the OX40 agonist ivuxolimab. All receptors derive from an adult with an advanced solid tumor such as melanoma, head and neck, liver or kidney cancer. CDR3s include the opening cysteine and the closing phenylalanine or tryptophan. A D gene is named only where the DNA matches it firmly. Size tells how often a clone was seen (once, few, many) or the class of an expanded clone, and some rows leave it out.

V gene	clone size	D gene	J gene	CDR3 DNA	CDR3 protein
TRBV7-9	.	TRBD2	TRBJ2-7	TGTGCCAGCACCCTCGGACTAGCGGGGAATTACGAGCAGTACTTC	CASTLGLAGNYEQYF
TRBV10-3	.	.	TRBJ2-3	TGTGCCATCAGTGCCCTCAGGGCAGGTACAGATACGCAGTATTTT	CAISALRAGTDTQYF
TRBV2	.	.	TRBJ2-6	TGTGCCAGCCTGGGTAAAACGAGCTCTGGGGCCAACGTCCTGACTTTC	CASLGKTSSGANVLTF
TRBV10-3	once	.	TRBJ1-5	TGTGCCATCAAAGGACTGCTCAATCAGCCCCAGCATTTT	CAIKGLLNQPQHF
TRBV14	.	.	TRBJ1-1	TGTGCCAGCAGCCTCGCAGGGCGGAACACTGAAGCTTTCTTT	CASSLAGRNTEAFF
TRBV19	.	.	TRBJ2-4	TGTGCCAGTAGTCAATTAGCGGACATTTTAGCCAAAAACATTCAGTACTTC	CASSQLADILAKNIQYF
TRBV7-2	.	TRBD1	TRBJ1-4	TGTGCCAGCAGCCCTCGGACAGGGACTGGTGAAAAACTGTTTTTT	CASSPRTGTGEKLFF
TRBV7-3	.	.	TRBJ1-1	TGTGCCAGCAGCCTAGACGGGGTGAACACTGAAGCTTTCTTT	CASSLDGVNTEAFF
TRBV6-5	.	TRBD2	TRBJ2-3	TGTGCCAGCAGGGGCGCGGGAGTTGAGGGTGGGACGCAGTATTTT	CASRGAGVEGGTQYF
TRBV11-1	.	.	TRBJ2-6	TGTGCCAGCAGCGGGTTTGTCTCTGGGGCCAACGTCCTGACTTTC	CASSGFVSGANVLTF
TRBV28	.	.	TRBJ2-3	TGTGCCAGCACCGGGACGCTCCTCACAGATACGCAGTATTTT	CASTGTLLTDTQYF
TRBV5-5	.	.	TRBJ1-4	TGTGCCAGCAGCCTCCTGATCGCAACTAATGAAAAACTGTTTTTT	CASSLLIATNEKLFF
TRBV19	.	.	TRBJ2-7	TGTGCCAGTAATCCATCCGGAGGCGGCTACGAGCAGTACTTC	CASNPSGGGYEQYF
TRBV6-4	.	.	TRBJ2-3	TGTGCCAGCAGTGCAGACAGTCGAGATACGCAGTATTTT	CASSADSRDTQYF
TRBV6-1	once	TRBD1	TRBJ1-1	TGTGCCAGCAGCCAAAGACAGGGGGCGAACACTGAAGCTTTCTTT	CASSQRQGANTEAFF
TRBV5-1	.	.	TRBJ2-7	TGCGCCAGCAGCTTGACACTCTCCTACGAGCAGTACTTC	CASSLTLSYEQYF
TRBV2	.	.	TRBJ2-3	TGTGCCAGCAGTGATTTGTCAGATACGCAGTATTTT	CASSDLSDTQYF
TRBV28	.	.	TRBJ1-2	TGTGCCAGCAGAGTGGGGGGGCGATCTGGCTACACCTTC	CASRVGGRSGYTF
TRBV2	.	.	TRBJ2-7	TGTGCCAGCAGTATAGTTGGATCCTACGAGCAGTACTTC	CASSIVGSYEQYF
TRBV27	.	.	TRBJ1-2	TGTGCCAGCAGTGCTGACAGGAACTATGGCTACACCTTC	CASSADRNYGYTF
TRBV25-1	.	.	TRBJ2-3	TGTGCCAGCAGTCCGACTAGGGAAAGGACAGATACGCAGTATTTT	CASSPTRERTDTQYF
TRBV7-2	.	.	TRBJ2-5	TGTGCCAGCAGCTTATCTGTGGGAGAGACCCAGTACTTC	CASSLSVGETQYF
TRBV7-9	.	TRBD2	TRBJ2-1	TGTGCCAGCAGCTTAGATATCAGCGGGGAGAAGTTCTTC	CASSLDISGEKFF
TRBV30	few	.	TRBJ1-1	TGTGCCTGGAGGGAGACGCGGAACACTGAAGCTTTCTTT	CAWRETRNTEAFF
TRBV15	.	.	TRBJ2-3	TGTGCCACCAGCAGAGAAGGCGGGAATGGAGATACGCAGTATTTT	CATSREGGNGDTQYF
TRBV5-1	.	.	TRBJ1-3	TGCGCCAGCAGCTCCGGGACCCTCTCTGGAAACACCATATATTTT	CASSSGTLSGNTIYF
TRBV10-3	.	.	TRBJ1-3	TGTGCCATCAGTGTCACCCAAAGTCGAATCTCTGGAAACACCATATATTTT	CAISVTQSRISGNTIYF
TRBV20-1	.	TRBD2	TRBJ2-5	TGCAGTGCGACTAGCGGAGAGACCCAGTACTTC	CSATSGETQYF
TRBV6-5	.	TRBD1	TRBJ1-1	TGTGCCAGTAATACCCGACAGGGTGAAGCTTTCTTT	CASNTRQGEAFF
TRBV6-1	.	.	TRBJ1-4	TGTGCCAGCAGTCGACCGATCTGGGAAAAACTGTTTTTT	CASSRPIWEKLFF
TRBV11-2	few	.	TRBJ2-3	TGTGCCAGCAGCTTGAACCTTTTCGCAGATACGCAGTATTTT	CASSLNLFADTQYF
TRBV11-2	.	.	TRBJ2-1	TGTGCCAGCAGCTTACGTCTAGCGACCTCCTACAATGAGCAGTTCTTC	CASSLRLATSYNEQFF
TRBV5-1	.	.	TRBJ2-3	TGCGCCAGCAGCATCAGGCCTAGCACAGATACGCAGTATTTT	CASSIRPSTDTQYF
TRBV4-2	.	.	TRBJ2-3	TGTGCCAGCAGCCAAGATCAGCTAGCCGCGGGTACGCAGTATTTT	CASSQDQLAAGTQYF
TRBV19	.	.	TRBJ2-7	TGTGCCAGTAGAACCGGGACGAGCTCCTACGAGCAGTACTTC	CASRTGTSSYEQYF
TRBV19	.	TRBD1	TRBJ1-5	TGTGCCAGCCGGACAGGGACCTATAGCAATCAGCCCCAGCATTTT	CASRTGTYSNQPQHF
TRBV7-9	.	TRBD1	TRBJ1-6	TGTGCCAGCAGCTCCACAGGGGGAAGCTCACCCCTCCACTTT	CASSSTGGSSPLHF
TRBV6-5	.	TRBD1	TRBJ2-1	TGTGCCAGCAGTGGACAGGGGGCTAGAAATGAGCAGTTCTTC	CASSGQGARNEQFF
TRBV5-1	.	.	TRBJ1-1	TGCGCCAGCAGCCGCAAAACGGGTTTTCCTGAAGCTTTCTTT	CASSRKTGFPEAFF
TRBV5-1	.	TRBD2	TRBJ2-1	TGCGCCAGCAGGTTCGGACTAGCACCAGAGAATGAGCAGTTCTTC	CASRFGLAPENEQFF
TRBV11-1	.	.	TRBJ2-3	TGTGCCAGCAGCTTATTCCGCAGCACAGATACGCAGTATTTT	CASSLFRSTDTQYF
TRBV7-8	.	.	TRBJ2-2	TGTGCCAGCATTCTATTCGGGGGTGGGAACACCGGGGAGCTGTTTTTT	CASILFGGGNTGELFF
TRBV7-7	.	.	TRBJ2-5	TGTGCCAGCAGCGCCCTTGGGTCCTTACAAGAGACCCAGTACTTC	CASSALGSLQETQYF
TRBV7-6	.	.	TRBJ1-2	TGTGCCAGCAGCTCAGCCTTAGTGGGGACGTCTGGCTACACCTTC	CASSSALVGTSGYTF
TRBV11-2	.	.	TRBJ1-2	TGTGCCAGCAGCTCGCCCCGGGGGGGGCCCTATGGCTACACCTTC	CASSSPRGGPYGYTF
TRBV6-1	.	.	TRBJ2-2	TGTGCCAGCAGTGGCCGACAGAACACCGGGGAGCTGTTTTTT	CASSGRQNTGELFF
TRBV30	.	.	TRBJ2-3	TGTGCCTGGAGCCCCCTCTCAGGGGATACGCAGTATTTT	CAWSPLSGDTQYF
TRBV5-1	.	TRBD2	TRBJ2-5	TGCGCCAGCAGCTTGGAGGGTAGCGGGGAGACCCAGTACTTC	CASSLEGSGETQYF
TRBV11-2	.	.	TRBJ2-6	TGTGCCAGCAGACCAACAGGATTCTCTGGGGCCAACGTCCTGACTTTC	CASRPTGFSGANVLTF
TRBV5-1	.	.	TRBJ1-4	TGCGCCAGCGCGGGCCAGGGAGGTGAAAAACTGTTTTTT	CASAGQGGEKLFF